One and the same sample provided the 28 T cell receptor beta chains below, sequenced in a study of shared clonotypes between healthy human individuals (TCRdb year 2020). Library prep was done by the immunoSEQ multiplex PCR assay. The table comes from immuneACCESS by way of TCRdb, which keeps in-frame sequences with V and J called. Part of the clones is missing from these tables; in studies checked, under half for an unresolved V gene and the rest for unknown reasons. Present in this sample are millions of clones, more than 80% of which were seen just once. The ten largest clones represent under 0.45% of the sample. The sequencing input was naive CD4+ T cells from PBMCs. Sample cell subset or site, as interpreted from the label and publication: CD45RA+ positively selected. Every receptor here comes from a man younger than 35 in good health. Some clones in this sample may be carry-over from other donors' samples.

This chain links TRBV4-2 with TRBJ2-5, with D tentatively TRBD2 (6 bases). V dropped 1 base and J dropped 11 bases, with 23 bases sitting between them. CDR3 length: 16 amino acids. The germline CDR1 and CDR2 sequences are LGHNA and YNFKEQ. In DNA, the CDR3 is TGTGCCAGCAGCCAAGGAACTACGGGGCCGACGGGGGAGCAGTACTTC. Its protein is CASSQGTTGPTGEQYF.

This clone was found a few times. The same CDR3 is also encoded by other DNA sequences in this sample. This chain links TRBV5-1 with TRBJ1-1; the D is unclear. The germline V and J ends were trimmed by 1 base and 0 bases, with 4 bases remaining between them. The CDR3 has 13 residues. The germline V gene encodes CDR1 SGHRS and CDR2 YFSETQ. The CDR3 reads CASSLLLNTEAFF. Written as DNA, the CDR3 is TGCGCCAGCAGCTTGCTGTTGAACACTGAAGCTTTCTTT. The variable domain in full, completed from reference TRBV5-1 and TRBJ1-1, reads KAGVTQTPRYLIKTRGQQVTLSCSPISGHRSVSWYQQTPGQGLQFLFEYFSETQRNKGNFPGRFSGRQFSNSRSEMNVSTLELGDSALYLCASSLLLNTEAFFGQGTRLTVV.

The chain employs TRBV4-3 and TRBJ2-7; 11 bases agree with TRBD2. This CDR3 spans 16 amino acids. CDR1 and CDR2 from the germline V gene are LGHNA and YSLEER. V shed 0 bases and J 4 bases; nucleotides not matched to a gene: 5. CDR3 nucleotides: TGCGCCAGCAGCCAAGATGCGGCTAGCGGGAGGTACGAGCAGTACTTC. It codes for CASSQDAASGRYEQYF.

The chain combines TRBV28 with TRBJ2-1; D gene unclear. Germline loops: CDR1 MDHEN, CDR2 SYDVKM. The V and J ends lost 6 bases and 7 bases respectively, with 22 bases between them. The CDR3 covers 16 residues. This CDR3 is CASRPDGTLSRNEQFF. In DNA form, the CDR3 reads TGTGCCAGCAGACCTGACGGTACCCTAAGTAGGAATGAGCAGTTCTTC.

This rearrangement joins TRBV5-1 to TRBJ2-5, with D perhaps TRBD1 (6 bases). The germline CDR1 and CDR2 sequences are SGHRS and YFSETQ. Trimming removed 4 bases at V and 5 bases at J, with 12 bases between. This CDR3 has 13 residues. The CDR3 nucleotides read TGCGCCAGCAGCCGAGAAACAGGGGAGACCCAGTACTTC. Translation gives CASSRETGETQYF.

This clone was recorded once. The gene calls are TRBV2 and TRBJ2-7; D is perhaps TRBD1 (6 bases). This CDR3 is built from 14 residues. Trimming removed 7 bases from V and 3 bases from J, with 16 bases in between. The germline V gene encodes CDR1 SNHLY and CDR2 FYNNEI. The CDR3 reads CASTPNRESYEQYF. The CDR3 DNA is TGTGCCAGCACCCCGAACAGGGAGAGCTACGAGCAGTACTTC.

V and J are TRBV21-1 and TRBJ2-5; the table's TRBD2 call for D was not verified on the DNA. TRBV21-1 is assigned pseudogene status. The CDR3 has 14 residues. In DNA, the CDR3 is TGTGCCAGCAGACGCGGGGGGAGCTACTCAACCCAGTACTTC. Protein product: CASRRGGSYSTQYF.

The sample holds one count of this clone. The rearrangement joins TRBV30 to TRBJ1-5; possibly TRBD1 for D (5 bases). Trimming removed 0 bases from V and 7 bases from J, with 16 bases in between. Per the germline V gene, CDR1 is GTSNPN and CDR2 is SVGIG (reference sequence). The CDR3 is 15 residues long. CDR3 region: CAWSVWGSIEQPQHF. The CDR3 DNA reads TGTGCCTGGAGTGTATGGGGGTCGATCGAGCAGCCCCAGCATTTT.

This clone has just one count. The chain links TRBV6-1 to TRBJ1-1; D is uncertain. Germline V gene lookup returns CDR1 MNHNS and CDR2 SASEGT. The CDR3 extends over 15 amino acids. Trimming took 1 base from V and 1 from J, leaving 10 bases between them. CDR3 sequence reads: CASSEGGGWNTEAFF. The CDR3 nucleotides are TGTGCCAGCAGTGAAGGAGGCGGGTGGAACACTGAAGCTTTCTTT.

The chain combines TRBV2 with TRBJ1-2; maybe TRBD1 (5 bases). The CDR3 has 14 amino acids. Germline CDR1 reads SNHLY; CDR2 reads FYNNEI. With 5 bases removed from V and 0 bases from J, the gap between germline ends came to 10 bases. CDR3 in amino acids: CASSPDSPNYGYTF. The CDR3 nucleotides are TGTGCCAGCAGTCCCGACAGCCCTAACTATGGCTACACCTTC.

This clone was detected only once. CDR3: CSVGEGRGYEQYF. CDR3 DNA: TGCAGCGTCGGGGAGGGAAGGGGCTACGAGCAGTACTTC. The rearrangement uses TRBV29-1 and TRBJ2-7, with 7 bases that match TRBD2. CDR1 is SQVTM and CDR2 is ANQGSEA in the germline V gene. The CDR3 loop spans 13 amino acids. V shed 6 bases and J 3 bases; nucleotides not matched to a gene: 8.

The chain is built from TRBV27 and TRBJ1-2, with TRBD1 matching over 9 bases. CDR3 length equals 16 residues. With 0 bases clipped from V and 7 bases from J, the junction kept 9 bases outside the gene matches. Germline V CDR1 and CDR2: MNHEY, SMNVEV (reference sequence). Here the CDR3 DNA reads TGTGCCAGCAGTTTATCGTTCCGGGACAGGGTTTCTGGCTACACCTTC. Its protein is CASSLSFRDRVSGYTF.

V and J are TRBV16 and TRBJ2-3; no clear D gene. V was pared by 0 bases and J by 2 bases, with 9 bases between. Germline V gene sequence: CDR1 KGHSY, CDR2 FQNENV. The CDR3 loop spans 15 amino acids. In DNA form, the CDR3 reads TGTGCCAGCAGCCAATCCCGGCCGGACACAGATACGCAGTATTTT. It translates to CASSQSRPDTDTQYF.

Regarding this clone: Other DNA sequences in the sample encode the same CDR3. The chain is built from TRBV7-3 and TRBJ2-2; D perhaps matches TRBD1 (6 bases). The CDR3 covers 14 residues. V gave up 4 bases and J gave up 4 bases, with 10 bases separating them. From germline, CDR1 is SGHTA and CDR2 FQGTGA. This CDR3 reads CASSSGQSTGELFF. The CDR3 DNA reads as TGTGCCAGCAGCTCCGGACAGTCCACCGGGGAGCTGTTTTTT.

CDR3 nucleotides: TGTGCCAGCAGTTTTGCCAGGGGCTATGGCTACACCTTC. Its protein product is CASSFARGYGYTF. The rearrangement joins TRBV28 to TRBJ1-2, with a possible D match to TRBD1 (6 bases). Trimming removed 3 bases at V and 4 bases at J, with 9 bases between. Germline assignment: CDR1 MDHEN and CDR2 SYDVKM. There are 13 residues in the CDR3.

The chain recombines TRBV5-1 with TRBJ2-5; 15 nucleotides agree with TRBD2. Germline-derived CDR1 and CDR2 are SGHRS and YFSETQ. V shed 5 bases, J shed 4 bases, and the junction held 9 bases outside the gene matches. CDR3 length: 17 residues. CDR3 in DNA: TGCGCCAGCAGTTTCGGACTAGCGGGAGGGCCGGGAGAGACCCAGTACTTC. Its translation: CASSFGLAGGPGETQYF. The complete variable domain, with remaining parts taken from reference TRBV5-1 and TRBJ2-5, reads KAGVTQTPRYLIKTRGQQVTLSCSPISGHRSVSWYQQTPGQGLQFLFEYFSETQRNKGNFPGRFSGRQFSNSRSEMNVSTLELGDSALYLCASSFGLAGGPGETQYFGPGTRLLVL.

Comments on this clone: This same CDR3 is encoded by further DNA sequences in the sample. The chain has TRBV11-3 and TRBJ2-1; 9 nucleotides align to TRBD2. Germline V gives CDR1 SGHNT, CDR2 YENEEA. The CDR3 has 16 amino acids. The J segment lost 2 bases and the V segment lost 1 base, leaving 3 bases of the junction unmatched. CDR3 sequence: CASSLGPSGAYNEQFF. The CDR3 nucleotides are TGTGCCAGCAGCTTAGGCCCTAGCGGGGCCTACAATGAGCAGTTCTTC.

This clone has just one count. The chain carries TRBV27 and TRBJ1-1; possible D gene TRBD1, 6 bases. This CDR3 contains 14 residues. CDR1 is MNHEY, CDR2 SMNVEV, per germline (reference sequence). The germline V and J ends were trimmed by 2 bases and 3 bases, with 10 bases remaining between them. CDR3 nucleotides: TGTGCCAGCAGTTTAGAACAGGGATACACTGAAGCTTTCTTT. Amino acid sequence: CASSLEQGYTEAFF.

The rearrangement joins TRBV15 to TRBJ2-3; 7 bases line up with TRBD1. The CDR3 spans 17 residues. J gave up 4 bases and V 0 bases, and 10 bases lay outside the gene matches. Germline V gives CDR1 LNHNV, CDR2 YYDKDF (reference sequence). In DNA form, the CDR3 reads TGTGCCACCAGCAGAGATTTATCGAGACAGGGATCAGATACGCAGTATTTT. Amino acid sequence: CATSRDLSRQGSDTQYF.

CDR3 DNA: TGCAGCGTAAGAAAGGGTATCCACGAGCAGTACTTC. Protein: CSVRKGIHEQYF. V is TRBV29-1 and J is TRBJ2-7; no clear D. There are 12 residues in the CDR3. CDR1 is SQVTM and CDR2 is ANQGSEA in the germline V gene. V was shortened by 6 bases and J by 5 bases, with 14 bases between the two germline ends.

This clone was seen just once. The chain employs TRBV9 and TRBJ2-7, with D possibly TRBD2 on 6 matching bases. The CDR3 spans 15 residues. Trimming removed 2 bases from V and 4 bases from J, with 16 bases in between. Germline CDR1 is SGDLS and CDR2 is YYNGEE. Here the CDR3 reads CASSVQASGGYEQYF. CDR3 DNA: TGTGCCAGCAGCGTTCAAGCCTCTGGGGGGTACGAGCAGTACTTC.

Remarks on this clone: The same CDR3 also results from other DNA sequences found in this sample. CDR3 nucleotides: TGTGCCAGCTCGAGGGGGGGCAATCAGCCCCAGCATTTT. This translates into CASSRGGNQPQHF. This sequence joins TRBV27 and TRBJ1-5; a possible D gene is TRBD1 (6 bases). Germline V gives CDR1 MNHEY, CDR2 SMNVEV (reference sequence). The V and J ends lost 8 bases and 2 bases respectively, with 10 bases between them. The length of the CDR3 is 13 residues.

V usage is TRBV11-2 and J usage is TRBJ2-5; D is undetermined. The CDR3 is 13 residues long. The germline CDR1 and CDR2 sequences are SGHAT and FQNNGV. V was pared by 3 bases and J by 5 bases, with 10 bases between. CDR3 region: CASSFSPTETQYF. The DNA of the CDR3 is TGTGCCAGCAGCTTCTCCCCGACTGAGACCCAGTACTTC.

CDR3 DNA: TGTGCCAGTAGTATTTTCAGGGACAGCTCTCGAAACACTGAAGCTTTCTTT. This translates into CASSIFRDSSRNTEAFF. This chain uses TRBV19 with TRBJ1-1; 7 bases match TRBD1. V was pared by 3 bases and J by 2 bases, with 12 bases of the junction left unmatched. The CDR3 is 17 residues long. Germline values: CDR1 LNHDA, CDR2 SQIVND (reference sequence).

This chain joins TRBV11-2 and TRBJ1-1; D is unclear. The CDR3 totals 13 residues. In germline, CDR1 is SGHAT, CDR2 FQNNGV. Trimming took off 3 bases at V and 0 bases at J, with 5 bases between the two ends. The CDR3 is CASSFRLNTEAFF. DNA for the CDR3: TGTGCCAGCAGCTTTCGGCTGAACACTGAAGCTTTCTTT.

The J gene is TRBJ2-7, the V gene TRBV18; no definite D call. The CDR3 is 16 residues long. V was shortened by 3 bases and J by 2 bases, with 17 bases between the two germline ends. The V gene's germline CDR1 is KGHSH and CDR2 LQKENI. The CDR3 region is CASSPLLAEVTYEQYF. Written as DNA, the CDR3 is TGTGCCAGCTCACCCCTATTGGCAGAAGTCACCTACGAGCAGTACTTC.

The CDR3 here is CASSLSGRSFYGYTF. The CDR3, as DNA: TGTGCCAGCAGTTTATCGGGCAGATCTTTCTATGGCTACACCTTC. The chain links TRBV28 to TRBJ1-2, with D unclear. Germline assignment: CDR1 MDHEN and CDR2 SYDVKM. The V end lost 1 base, the J end lost 4 bases, and 13 bases lay between the germline ends. This CDR3 has 15 amino acids.

The chain is built from TRBV18 and TRBJ2-7; 7 bases are a match to TRBD1. The V segment lost 2 bases and the J segment 2 bases; nucleotides outside the gene matches: 3. This CDR3 spans 14 amino acids. In germline, CDR1 is KGHSH, CDR2 LQKENI. The CDR3: CASSPTGQPYEQYF. In DNA, the CDR3 is TGTGCCAGCTCACCAACGGGACAGCCCTACGAGCAGTACTTC. The full variable domain, with the rest looked up from reference TRBV18 and TRBJ2-7, is NAGVMQNPRHLVRRRGQEARLRCSPMKGHSHVYWYRQLPEEGLKFMVYLQKENIIDESGMPKERFSAEFPKEGPSILRIQQVVRGDSAAYFCASSPTGQPYEQYFGPGTRLTVT.